The clone carrying this T cell receptor beta chain was counted many times. Its antigen remains unknown. The data were obtained in a study of T cells after yellow fever vaccination. General observations from the study: It was the secondary response that reached its peak faster, day 5 versus 15, but it was weaker. The CD4 and CD8 compartments had a small share of their clonotypes in common. Post-booster reappearance was seen for most primary-vaccination clones (about 96% CD4, around 88% CD8).

Germline CDR1 SQVTM, CDR2 ANQGSEA. Losses at the gene ends were 8 bases for V and 1 base for J; bases not matched to a gene: 8. The length of the CDR3 is 14 residues. A universal primer site and UMIs were added as TCR cDNA was made by 5'RACE template switching. TCRdb passed the 5' RACE reads through MiXCR, listing each CDR3 protein once. The sample holds over 150,000 distinct CDR3 sequences; 5.5% to 8% are singletons and the top ten take 2.5% to 3.5%. The gene calls are TRBV29-1 and TRBJ1-1, with 9 bases identical to TRBD1. The source is a young man who received the YFV17D yellow fever vaccine. Source: CD4+ T cells sorted from PBMCs, taken on the day of the first yellow fever vaccination. CDR3 amino acids: CSTIQGAENTEAFF. The CDR3, as DNA: TGCAGCACCATACAGGGGGCCGAGAACACTGAAGCTTTCTTT.